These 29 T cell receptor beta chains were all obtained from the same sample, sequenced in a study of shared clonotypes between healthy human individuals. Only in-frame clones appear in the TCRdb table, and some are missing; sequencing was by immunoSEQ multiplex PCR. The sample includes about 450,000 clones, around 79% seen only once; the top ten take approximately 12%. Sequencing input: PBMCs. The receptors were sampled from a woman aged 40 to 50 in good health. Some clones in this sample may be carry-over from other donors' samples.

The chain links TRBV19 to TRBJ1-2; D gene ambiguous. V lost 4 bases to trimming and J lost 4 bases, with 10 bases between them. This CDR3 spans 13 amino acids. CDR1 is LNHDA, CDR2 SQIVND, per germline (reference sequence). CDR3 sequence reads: CASSTGDGYGYTF. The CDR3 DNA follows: TGTGCCAGTAGTACCGGAGACGGCTATGGCTACACCTTC.

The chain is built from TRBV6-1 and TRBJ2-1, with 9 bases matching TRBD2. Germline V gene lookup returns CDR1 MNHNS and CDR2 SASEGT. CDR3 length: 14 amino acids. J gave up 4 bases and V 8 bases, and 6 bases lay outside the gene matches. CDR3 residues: CASSGTSRYNEQFF. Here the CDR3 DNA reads TGTGCCAGCTCAGGGACTAGCCGATACAATGAGCAGTTCTTC.

CDR3 region: CASSPRDSLGDYGYTF. CDR3 nucleotides: TGCGCCAGCAGCCCGCGGGACAGCCTTGGGGACTATGGCTACACCTTC. The rearrangement links TRBV4-1 to TRBJ1-2, with 7 bases aligning to TRBD1. Germline-derived CDR1 and CDR2 are MGHRA and YSYEKL. J gave up 3 bases and V 4 bases, and 11 bases lay outside the gene matches. CDR3 length: 16 residues.

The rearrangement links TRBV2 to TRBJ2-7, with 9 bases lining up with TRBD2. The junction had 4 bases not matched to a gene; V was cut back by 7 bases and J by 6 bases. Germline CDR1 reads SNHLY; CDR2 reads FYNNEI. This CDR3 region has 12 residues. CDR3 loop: CASTLAGFEQYF. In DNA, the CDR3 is TGTGCCAGCACACTAGCGGGTTTCGAGCAGTACTTC. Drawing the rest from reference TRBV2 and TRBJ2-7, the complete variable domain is EPEVTQTPSHQVTQMGQEVILRCVPISNHLYFYWYRQILGQKVEFLVSFYNNEISEKSEIFDDQFSVERPDGSNFTLKIRSTKLEDSAMYFCASTLAGFEQYFGPGTRLTVT.

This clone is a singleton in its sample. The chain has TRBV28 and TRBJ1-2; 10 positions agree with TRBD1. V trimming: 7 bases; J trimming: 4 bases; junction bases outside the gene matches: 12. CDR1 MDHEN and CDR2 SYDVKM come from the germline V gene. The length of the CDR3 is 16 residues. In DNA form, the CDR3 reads TGTGCCAGCACCGGGACAGGGGACGTAGGCCTCTATGGCTACACCTTC. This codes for CASTGTGDVGLYGYTF.

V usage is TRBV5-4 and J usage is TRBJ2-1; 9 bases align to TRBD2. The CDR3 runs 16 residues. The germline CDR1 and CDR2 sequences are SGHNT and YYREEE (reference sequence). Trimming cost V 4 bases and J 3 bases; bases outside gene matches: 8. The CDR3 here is CASSTPTSGLYNEQFF. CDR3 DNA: TGTGCCAGCAGCACCCCCACTAGCGGGCTCTACAATGAGCAGTTCTTC.

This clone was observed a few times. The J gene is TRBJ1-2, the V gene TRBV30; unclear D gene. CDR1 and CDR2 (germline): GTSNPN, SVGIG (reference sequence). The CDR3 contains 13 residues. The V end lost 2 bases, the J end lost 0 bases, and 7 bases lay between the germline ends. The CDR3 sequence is CAWSREPNYGYTF. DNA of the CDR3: TGTGCCTGGAGTCGGGAGCCTAACTATGGCTACACCTTC.

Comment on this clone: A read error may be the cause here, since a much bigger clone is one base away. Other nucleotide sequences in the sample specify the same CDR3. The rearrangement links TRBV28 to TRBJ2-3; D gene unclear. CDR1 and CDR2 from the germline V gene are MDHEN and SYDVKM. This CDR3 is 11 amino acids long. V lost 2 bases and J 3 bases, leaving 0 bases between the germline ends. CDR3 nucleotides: TGTGCCAGCAGTTTAACAGATACGCAGTATTTT. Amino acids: CASSLTDTQYF.

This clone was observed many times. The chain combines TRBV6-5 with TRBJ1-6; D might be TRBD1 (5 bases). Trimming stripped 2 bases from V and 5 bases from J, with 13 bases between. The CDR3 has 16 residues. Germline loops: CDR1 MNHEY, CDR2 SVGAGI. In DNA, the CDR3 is TGTGCCAGCAGTTACGGGGGTGGGATCCATAATTCACCCCTCCACTTT. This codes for CASSYGGGIHNSPLHF.

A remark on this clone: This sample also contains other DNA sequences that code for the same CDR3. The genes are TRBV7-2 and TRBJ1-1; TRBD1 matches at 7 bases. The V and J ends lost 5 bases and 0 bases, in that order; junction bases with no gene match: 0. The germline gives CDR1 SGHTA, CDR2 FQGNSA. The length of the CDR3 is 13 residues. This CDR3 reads CASSTGVNTEAFF. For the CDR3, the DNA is TGTGCCAGCAGCACAGGGGTGAACACTGAAGCTTTCTTT.

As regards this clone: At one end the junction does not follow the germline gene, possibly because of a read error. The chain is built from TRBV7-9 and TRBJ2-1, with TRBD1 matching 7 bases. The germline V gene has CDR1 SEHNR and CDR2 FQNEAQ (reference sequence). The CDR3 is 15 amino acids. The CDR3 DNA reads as TGCGCCAGCAGCCAAGATTCAGGGGGCTACAATGAGCAGTTCTTC. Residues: CASSQDSGGYNEQFF.

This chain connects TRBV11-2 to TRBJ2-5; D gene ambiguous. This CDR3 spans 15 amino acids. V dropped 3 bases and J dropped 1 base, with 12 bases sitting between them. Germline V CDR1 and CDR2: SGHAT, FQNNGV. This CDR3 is CASSFNTDSQETQYF. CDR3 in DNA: TGTGCCAGCAGCTTTAATACAGATAGCCAAGAGACCCAGTACTTC.

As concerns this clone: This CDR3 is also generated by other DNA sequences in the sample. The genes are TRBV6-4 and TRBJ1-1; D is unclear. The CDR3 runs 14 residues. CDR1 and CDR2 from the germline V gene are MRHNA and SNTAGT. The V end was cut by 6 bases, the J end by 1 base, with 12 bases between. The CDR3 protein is CASSPEGGNTEAFF. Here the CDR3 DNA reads TGTGCCAGCAGCCCCGAGGGAGGGAACACTGAAGCTTTCTTT.

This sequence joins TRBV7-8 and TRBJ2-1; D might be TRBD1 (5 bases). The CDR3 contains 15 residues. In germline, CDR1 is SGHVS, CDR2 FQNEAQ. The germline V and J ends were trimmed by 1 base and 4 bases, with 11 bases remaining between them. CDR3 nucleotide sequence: TGTGCCAGCAGCTTAGAAGGCCCAGGGTACAATGAGCAGTTCTTC. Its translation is CASSLEGPGYNEQFF.

CDR3 nucleotide sequence: TGTGCCAGCAGTCGACAGGGACAGGGCTACACCTTC. It codes for CASSRQGQGYTF. This chain links TRBV6-1 with TRBJ1-2; 7 nucleotides align to TRBD1. The length of the CDR3 is 12 residues. The junction had 5 bases not matched to a gene; V was cut back by 5 bases and J by 8 bases. CDR1 is MNHNS, CDR2 SASEGT, per germline.

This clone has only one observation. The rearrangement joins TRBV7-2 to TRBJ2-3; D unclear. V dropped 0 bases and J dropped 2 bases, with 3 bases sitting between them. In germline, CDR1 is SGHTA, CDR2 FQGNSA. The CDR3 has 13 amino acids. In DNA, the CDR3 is TGTGCCAGCAGCTTAGCCGACACAGATACGCAGTATTTT. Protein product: CASSLADTDTQYF. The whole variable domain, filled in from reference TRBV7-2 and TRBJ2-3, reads GAGVSQSPSNKVTEKGKDVELRCDPISGHTALYWYRQSLGQGLEFLIYFQGNSAPDKSGLPSDRFSAERTGGSVSTLTIQRTQQEDSAVYLCASSLADTDTQYFGPGTRLTVL.

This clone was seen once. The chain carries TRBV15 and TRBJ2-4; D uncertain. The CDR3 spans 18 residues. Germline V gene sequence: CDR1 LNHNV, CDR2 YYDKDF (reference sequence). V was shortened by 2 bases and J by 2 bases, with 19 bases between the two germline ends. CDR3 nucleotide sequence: TGTGCCACCAGCAGAAGCCATGCTACACAATCTACCAAAAACATTCAGTACTTC. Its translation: CATSRSHATQSTKNIQYF.

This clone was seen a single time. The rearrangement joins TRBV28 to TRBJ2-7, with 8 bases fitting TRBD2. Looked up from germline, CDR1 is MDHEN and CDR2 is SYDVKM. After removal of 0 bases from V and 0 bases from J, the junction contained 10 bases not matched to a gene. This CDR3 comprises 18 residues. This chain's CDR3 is CASSLWGSGSYSSYEQYF. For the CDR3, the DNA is TGTGCCAGCAGTTTATGGGGCAGCGGGAGTTATAGCTCCTACGAGCAGTACTTC.

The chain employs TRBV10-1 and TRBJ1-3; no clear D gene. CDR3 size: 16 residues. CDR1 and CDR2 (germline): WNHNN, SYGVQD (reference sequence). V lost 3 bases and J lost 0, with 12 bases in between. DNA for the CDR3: TGCGCCAGCAGTGACGGAGGACGGGCCTCTGGAAACACCATATATTTT. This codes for CASSDGGRASGNTIYF.

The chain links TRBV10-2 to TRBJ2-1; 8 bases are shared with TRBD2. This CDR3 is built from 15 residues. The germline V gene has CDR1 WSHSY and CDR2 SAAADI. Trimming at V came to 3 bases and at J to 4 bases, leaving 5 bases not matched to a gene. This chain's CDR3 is CASSDTLAVYNEQFF. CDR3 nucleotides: TGCGCCAGCAGTGATACACTAGCGGTATACAATGAGCAGTTCTTC.

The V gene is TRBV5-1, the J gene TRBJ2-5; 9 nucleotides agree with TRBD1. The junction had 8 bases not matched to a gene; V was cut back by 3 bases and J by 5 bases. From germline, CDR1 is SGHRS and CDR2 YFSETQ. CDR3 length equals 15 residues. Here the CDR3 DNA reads TGCGCCAGCAGCTCCCGGACAGGGGACGGGGAGACCCAGTACTTC. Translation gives CASSSRTGDGETQYF. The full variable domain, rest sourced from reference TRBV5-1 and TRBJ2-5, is KAGVTQTPRYLIKTRGQQVTLSCSPISGHRSVSWYQQTPGQGLQFLFEYFSETQRNKGNFPGRFSGRQFSNSRSEMNVSTLELGDSALYLCASSSRTGDGETQYFGPGTRLLVL.

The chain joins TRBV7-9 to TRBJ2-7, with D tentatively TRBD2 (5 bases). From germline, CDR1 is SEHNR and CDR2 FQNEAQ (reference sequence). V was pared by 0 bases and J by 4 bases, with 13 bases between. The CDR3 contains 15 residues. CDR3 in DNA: TGTGCCAGCAGCTTAGCCCGGGGAACGCAATACGAGCAGTACTTC. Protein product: CASSLARGTQYEQYF.

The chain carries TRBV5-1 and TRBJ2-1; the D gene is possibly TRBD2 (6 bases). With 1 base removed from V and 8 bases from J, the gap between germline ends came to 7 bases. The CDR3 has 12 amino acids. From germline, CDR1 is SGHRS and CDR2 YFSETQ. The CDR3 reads CASSLTSHEQFF. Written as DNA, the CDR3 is TGCGCCAGCAGCTTGACTAGCCATGAGCAGTTCTTC.

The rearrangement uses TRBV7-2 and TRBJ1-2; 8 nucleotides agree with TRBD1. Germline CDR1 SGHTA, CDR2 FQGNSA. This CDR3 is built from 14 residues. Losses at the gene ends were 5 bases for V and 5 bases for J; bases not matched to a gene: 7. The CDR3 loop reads CASSGAGGVYGYTF. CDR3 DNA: TGTGCCAGCAGCGGGGCAGGGGGCGTGTATGGCTACACCTTC.

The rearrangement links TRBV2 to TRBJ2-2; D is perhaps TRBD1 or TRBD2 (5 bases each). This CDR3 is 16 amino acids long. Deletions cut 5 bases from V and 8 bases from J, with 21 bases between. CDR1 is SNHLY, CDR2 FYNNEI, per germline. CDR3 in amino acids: CASSYTGGRASGELFF. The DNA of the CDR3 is TGTGCCAGCAGTTATACAGGAGGCAGAGCCTCGGGGGAGCTGTTTTTT. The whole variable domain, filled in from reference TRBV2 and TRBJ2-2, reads EPEVTQTPSHQVTQMGQEVILRCVPISNHLYFYWYRQILGQKVEFLVSFYNNEISEKSEIFDDQFSVERPDGSNFTLKIRSTKLEDSAMYFCASSYTGGRASGELFFGEGSRLTVL.

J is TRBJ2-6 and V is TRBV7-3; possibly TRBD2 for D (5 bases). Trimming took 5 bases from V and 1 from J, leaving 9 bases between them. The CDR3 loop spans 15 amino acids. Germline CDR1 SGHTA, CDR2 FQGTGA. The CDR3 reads CASSPTRSGANVLTF. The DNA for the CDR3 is TGTGCCAGCAGCCCCACTAGATCTGGGGCCAACGTCCTGACTTTC.

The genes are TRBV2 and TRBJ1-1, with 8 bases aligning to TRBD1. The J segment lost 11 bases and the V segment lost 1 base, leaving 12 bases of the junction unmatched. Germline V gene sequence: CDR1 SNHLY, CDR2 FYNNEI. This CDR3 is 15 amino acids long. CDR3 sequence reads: CASSEVGSLTGGAFF. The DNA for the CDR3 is TGTGCCAGCAGTGAAGTGGGGTCCCTCACAGGGGGGGCTTTCTTT. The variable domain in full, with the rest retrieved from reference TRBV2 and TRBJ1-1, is EPEVTQTPSHQVTQMGQEVILRCVPISNHLYFYWYRQILGQKVEFLVSFYNNEISEKSEIFDDQFSVERPDGSNFTLKIRSTKLEDSAMYFCASSEVGSLTGGAFFGQGTRLTVV.

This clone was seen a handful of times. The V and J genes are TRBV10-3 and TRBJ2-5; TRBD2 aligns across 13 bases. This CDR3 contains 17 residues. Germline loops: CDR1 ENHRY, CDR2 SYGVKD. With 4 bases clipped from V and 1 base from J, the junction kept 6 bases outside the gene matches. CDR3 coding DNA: TGTGCCATCAGTGCGACTAGCGGGAGGAAACTCCAAGAGACCCAGTACTTC. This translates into CAISATSGRKLQETQYF.

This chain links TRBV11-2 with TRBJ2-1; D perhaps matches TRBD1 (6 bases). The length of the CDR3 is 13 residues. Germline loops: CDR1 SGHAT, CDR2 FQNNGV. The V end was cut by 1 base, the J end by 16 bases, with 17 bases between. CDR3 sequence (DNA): TGTGCCAGCAGCTTAGCTGGGGGCAGCCGCTTCTTCTTC. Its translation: CASSLAGGSRFFF.